This TCR beta chain was obtained from a study of CD8 T cells in ankylosing spondylitis. This clonotype was seen repeatedly, ten times or more. From germline, CDR1 is DFQATT and CDR2 SNEGSKA (reference sequence). The CDR3 is 15 amino acids. Trimming cost V 1 base and J 5 bases, with 17 bases left between them. Making the TCR beta libraries involved quantitative 5'-RACE with molecular barcodes. Using its own MiXCR run on the 5' RACE reads, TCRdb lists one record per CDR3 protein. The repertoire holds roughly 230,000 distinct CDR3 sequences, around 8% seen once, with around 5.1% in the top ten. The receptor's source is a female donor with ankylosing spondylitis or in good health (not recorded which). J is TRBJ1-2 and V is TRBV20-1; D might be TRBD1 (5 bases). Sequencing input: blood, either unsorted or a sorted T cell fraction (not recorded which). The CDR3 reads CSARAGPKHRYGYTF. The CDR3 coding sequence is TGCAGTGCTAGAGCGGGGCCGAAACACCGTTATGGCTACACCTTC.